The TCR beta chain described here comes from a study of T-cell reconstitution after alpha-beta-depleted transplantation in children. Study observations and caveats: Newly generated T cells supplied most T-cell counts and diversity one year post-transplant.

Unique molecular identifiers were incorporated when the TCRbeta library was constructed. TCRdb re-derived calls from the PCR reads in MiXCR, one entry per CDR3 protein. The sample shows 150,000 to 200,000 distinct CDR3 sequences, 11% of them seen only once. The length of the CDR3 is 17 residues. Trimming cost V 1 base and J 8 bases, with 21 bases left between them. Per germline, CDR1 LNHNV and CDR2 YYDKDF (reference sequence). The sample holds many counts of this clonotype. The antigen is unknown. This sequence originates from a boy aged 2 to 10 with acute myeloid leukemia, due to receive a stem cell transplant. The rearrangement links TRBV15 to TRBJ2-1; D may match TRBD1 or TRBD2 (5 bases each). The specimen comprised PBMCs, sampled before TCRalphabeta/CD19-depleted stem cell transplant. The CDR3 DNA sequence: TGTGCCACCAGCAGAGCGGTGGGGGTGCTAGTGGGGGATGAGCAGTTCTTC. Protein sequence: CATSRAVGVLVGDEQFF.